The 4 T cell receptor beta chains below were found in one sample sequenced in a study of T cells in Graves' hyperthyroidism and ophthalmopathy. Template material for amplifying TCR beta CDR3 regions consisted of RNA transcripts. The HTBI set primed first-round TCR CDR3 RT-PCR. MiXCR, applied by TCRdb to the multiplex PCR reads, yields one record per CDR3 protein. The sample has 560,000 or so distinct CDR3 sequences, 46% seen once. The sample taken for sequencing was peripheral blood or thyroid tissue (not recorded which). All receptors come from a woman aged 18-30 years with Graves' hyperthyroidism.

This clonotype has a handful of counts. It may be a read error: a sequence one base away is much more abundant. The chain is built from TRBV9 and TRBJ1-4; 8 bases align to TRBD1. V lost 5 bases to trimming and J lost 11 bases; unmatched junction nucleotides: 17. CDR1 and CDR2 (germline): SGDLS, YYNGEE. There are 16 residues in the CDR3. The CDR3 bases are TGTGCCAGCAGTGACTCAAAACAGGGGGAACAGCGCAAACTGTTTTTT. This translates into CASSDSKQGEQRKLFF.

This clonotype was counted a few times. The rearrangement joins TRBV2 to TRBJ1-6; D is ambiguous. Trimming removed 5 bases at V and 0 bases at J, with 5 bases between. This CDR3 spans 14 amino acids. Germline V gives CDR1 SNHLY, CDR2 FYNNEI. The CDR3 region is CASSQNSYNSPLHF. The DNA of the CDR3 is TGTGCCAGCAGTCAGAACTCCTATAATTCACCCCTCCACTTT.

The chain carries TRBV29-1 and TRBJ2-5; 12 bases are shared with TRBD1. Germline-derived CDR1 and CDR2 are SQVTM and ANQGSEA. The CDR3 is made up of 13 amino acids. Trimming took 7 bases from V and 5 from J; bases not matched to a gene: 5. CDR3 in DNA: TGCAGCGCTGGGACAGGGGGCGCGGAGACCCAGTACTTC. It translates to CSAGTGGAETQYF. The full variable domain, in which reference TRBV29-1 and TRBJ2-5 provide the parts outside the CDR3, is SAVISQKPSRDICQRGTSLTIQCQVDSQVTMMFWYRQQPGQSLTLIATANQGSEATYESGFVIDKFPISRPNLTFSTLTVSNMSPEDSSIYLCSAGTGGAETQYFGPGTRLLVL.

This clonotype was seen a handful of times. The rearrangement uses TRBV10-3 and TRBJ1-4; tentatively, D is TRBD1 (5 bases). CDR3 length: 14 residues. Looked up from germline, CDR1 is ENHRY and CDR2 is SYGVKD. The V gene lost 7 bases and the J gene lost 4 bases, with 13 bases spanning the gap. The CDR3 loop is CAITPGPNNEKLFF. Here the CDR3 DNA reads TGTGCCATCACCCCGGGACCGAATAATGAAAAACTGTTTTTT.